A single sample gave rise to the 7 T cell receptor beta chains below, sequenced in a study of CD8 T cells in Susac syndrome (dated by TCRdb to between 2018 and 2020). Receptor libraries were prepared by the immunoSEQ multiplex PCR assay. RNA was extracted with the RNeasy kit and about 0.45 to 1 ug was reverse transcribed using random hexamers. TCRdb took the public reads, trimmed them with fastp at Q25, ran MiXCR for clone calling and kept in-frame beta chains. Identical CDR3 proteins give one entry, which carries the most common genes and DNA. The sample table contains approximately 230,000 distinct CDR3 sequences; only one count was recorded for 90% to 95% of them. Clones ranked in the top ten supply around 0.07% of the sample. Material: CD4+ T cells from PBMCs. The source is a human donor with multiple sclerosis.

This clonotype appeared a few times. V gene TRBV6-1 combines with J gene TRBJ2-7; the D is unclear. Trimming took 3 bases from V and 7 from J, leaving 13 bases between them. CDR3 length: 13 residues. In germline, CDR1 is MNHNS, CDR2 SASEGT. CDR3 sequence reads: CASSEPGLREQYV. The CDR3, as DNA: TGTGCCAGCAGTGAGCCCGGGTTGCGGGAGCAGTACGTC.

The chain joins TRBV20-1 to TRBJ1-2; D might be TRBD1 (6 bases). CDR1 and CDR2 from the germline V gene are DFQATT and SNEGSKA (reference sequence). The V end lost 3 bases, the J end lost 3 bases, and 11 bases lay between the germline ends. The CDR3 is 13 residues long. CDR3 region: CSASWTVDYGYTF. In DNA form, the CDR3 reads TGCAGTGCTAGCTGGACAGTTGACTATGGCTACACCTTC.

The rearrangement joins TRBV20-1 to TRBJ1-1, with 8 bases identical to TRBD1. V shed 3 bases and J 4 bases; nucleotides not matched to a gene: 7. CDR3 size: 14 residues. CDR1 DFQATT and CDR2 SNEGSKA come from the germline V gene (reference sequence). The CDR3 sequence is CSARDRVVTTEAFF. The CDR3 bases are TGCAGTGCTAGGGACAGGGTAGTGACCACTGAAGCTTTCTTT.

The chain joins TRBV20-1 to TRBJ2-3; tentative D call: TRBD1 (6 bases). Looked up from germline, CDR1 is DFQATT and CDR2 is SNEGSKA (reference sequence). This CDR3 has 14 residues. Trimming pared 5 bases from V and 5 bases from J, leaving 17 bases between. CDR3 protein: CSAPDPQGIDTQYF. The CDR3 nucleotides read TGCAGTGCTCCAGACCCGCAGGGGATAGATACGCAGTATTTT.

The CDR3 DNA reads as TGTGCCAGCAGCTCCACCGGGGCGAACACTGAAGCTTTCTTT. As protein: CASSSTGANTEAFF. V is TRBV6-6 and J is TRBJ1-1, with D tentatively TRBD1 (5 bases). CDR3 length equals 14 residues. V was cut by 6 bases and J by 1 base, with 12 bases left in between. Germline V CDR1 and CDR2: MNHNY, SVGAGI (reference sequence).

This chain connects TRBV2 to TRBJ1-1, with D perhaps matching TRBD1 (5 bases). CDR1 is SNHLY and CDR2 is FYNNEI in the germline V gene. The CDR3 sequence is 14 residues long. Trimming took off 6 bases at V and 2 bases at J, with 13 bases between the two ends. In DNA form, the CDR3 reads TGTGCCAGCAGAGAATCCCAGGGAAACACTGAAGCTTTCTTT. Translated: CASRESQGNTEAFF. The variable domain in full, completed from reference TRBV2 and TRBJ1-1, reads EPEVTQTPSHQVTQMGQEVILRCVPISNHLYFYWYRQILGQKVEFLVSFYNNEISEKSEIFDDQFSVERPDGSNFTLKIRSTKLEDSAMYFCASRESQGNTEAFFGQGTRLTVV.

This clonotype appeared once. The chain has TRBV5-6 and TRBJ2-1; D assignment may be TRBD1 or TRBD2 (5 bases each). V was pared by 2 bases and J by 13 bases, with 13 bases between. The CDR3 contains 12 residues. Germline V lookup: CDR1 SGHDT, CDR2 YYEEEE. CDR3 nucleotides: TGTGCCAGCAGCTTCCCCGGGACCTATCAGTTCTTC. Its protein is CASSFPGTYQFF. Combining the CDR3 with reference TRBV5-6 and TRBJ2-1 gives the whole variable domain DAGVTQSPTHLIKTRGQQVTLRCSPKSGHDTVSWYQQALGQGPQFIFQYYEEEERQRGNFPDRFSGHQFPNYSSELNVNALLLGDSALYLCASSFPGTYQFFGPGTRLTVL.